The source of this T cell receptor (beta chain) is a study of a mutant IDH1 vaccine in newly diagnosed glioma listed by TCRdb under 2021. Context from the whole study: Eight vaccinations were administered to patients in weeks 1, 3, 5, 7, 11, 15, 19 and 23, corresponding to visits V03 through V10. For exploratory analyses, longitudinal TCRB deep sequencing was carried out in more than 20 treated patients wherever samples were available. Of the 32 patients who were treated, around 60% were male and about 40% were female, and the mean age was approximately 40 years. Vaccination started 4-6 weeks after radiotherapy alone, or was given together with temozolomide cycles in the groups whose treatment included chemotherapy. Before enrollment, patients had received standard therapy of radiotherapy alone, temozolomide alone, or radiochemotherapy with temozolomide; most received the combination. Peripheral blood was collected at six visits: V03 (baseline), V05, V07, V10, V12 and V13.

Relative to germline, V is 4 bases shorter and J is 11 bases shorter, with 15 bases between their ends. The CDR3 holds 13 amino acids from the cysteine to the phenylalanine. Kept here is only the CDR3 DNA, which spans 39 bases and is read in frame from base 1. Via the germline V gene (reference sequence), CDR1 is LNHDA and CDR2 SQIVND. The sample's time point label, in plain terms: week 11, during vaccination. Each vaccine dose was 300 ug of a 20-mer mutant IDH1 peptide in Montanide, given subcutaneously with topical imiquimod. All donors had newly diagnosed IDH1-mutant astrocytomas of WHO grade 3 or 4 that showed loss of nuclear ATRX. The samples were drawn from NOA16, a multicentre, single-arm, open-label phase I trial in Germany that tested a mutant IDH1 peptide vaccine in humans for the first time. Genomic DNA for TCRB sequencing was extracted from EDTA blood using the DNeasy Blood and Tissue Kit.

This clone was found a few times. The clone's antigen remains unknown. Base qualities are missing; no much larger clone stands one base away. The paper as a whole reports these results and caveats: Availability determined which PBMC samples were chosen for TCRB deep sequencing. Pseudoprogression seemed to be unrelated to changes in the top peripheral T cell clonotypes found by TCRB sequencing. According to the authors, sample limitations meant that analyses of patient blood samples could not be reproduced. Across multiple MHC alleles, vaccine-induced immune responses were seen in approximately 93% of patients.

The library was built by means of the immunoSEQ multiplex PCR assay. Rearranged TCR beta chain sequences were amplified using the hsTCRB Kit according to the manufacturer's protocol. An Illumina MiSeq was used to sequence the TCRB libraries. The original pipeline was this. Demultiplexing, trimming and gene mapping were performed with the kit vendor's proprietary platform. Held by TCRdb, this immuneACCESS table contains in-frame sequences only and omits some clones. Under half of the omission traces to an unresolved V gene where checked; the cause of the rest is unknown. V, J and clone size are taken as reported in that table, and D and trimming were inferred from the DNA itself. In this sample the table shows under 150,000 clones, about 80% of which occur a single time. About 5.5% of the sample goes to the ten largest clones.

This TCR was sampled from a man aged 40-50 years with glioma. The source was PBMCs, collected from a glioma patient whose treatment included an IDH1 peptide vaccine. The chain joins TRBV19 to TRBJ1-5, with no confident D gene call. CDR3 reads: CASSTLPYGSQHF. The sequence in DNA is TGTGCCAGTAGTACGCTCCCCTACGGGTCCCAGCATTTT.